This T cell receptor beta chain was recorded in a study of identical twins. As regards this clonotype: Its target is unknown.

Study conclusions and caveats: Researchers reported weaker excess twin sharing in beta out-of-frame sequences.

TCRdb reprocessed the 5' RACE reads via MiXCR and lists one record per CDR3 protein. The top ten clones hold about 0.54% of a sample with 460,000 or so distinct CDR3 sequences, about 14% of them seen once. Trimming took off 0 bases at V and 8 bases at J, with 9 bases between the two ends. The CDR3 is 14 amino acids. Germline V gene data show CDR1 as SGHRS and CDR2 as YFSETQ. Separately, the same data were catalogued under a study of yellow fever vaccine responses in identical twins. As reported in that work: It has been reported that, in twins, the vaccine T cell response seemed partly convergent and partly personalized.

The V gene is TRBV5-1, the J gene TRBJ1-6; D is ambiguous. The source material was CD4+ T cells sorted from blood. The receptor's source is a woman under 30 in good health. CDR3 DNA: TGCGCCAGCAGCTTGGCGGCCACAGATTCACCCCTCCACTTT. This codes for CASSLAATDSPLHF.